This T cell receptor (beta chain) was sequenced for a study of patients and donors after allogeneic stem cell transplantation. This clonotype is deemed medium-sized. The V gene lost 4 bases and the J gene lost 5 bases, with 12 bases spanning the gap. Germline V gene lookup returns CDR1 SGDLS and CDR2 YYNGEE. The CDR3 has 13 residues. TCRdb processed the RT-PCR reads anew with MiXCR; each CDR3 protein has one entry. The data contain about 950 distinct CDR3 sequences, roughly 0.44% of them seen just once; the ten biggest clones take up roughly a third. The origin of this receptor is a human donor who was either an allogeneic HSCT recipient or a stem cell or donor lymphocyte infusion donor (not recorded which). It is not recorded whose cells these are; they may come from a transplant donor. The chain uses TRBV9 and TRBJ2-5; no clear D gene. The sample consisted of blood, either unsorted or a sorted T cell fraction (not recorded which). The CDR3 bases are TGTGCCAGCAGCAGTCCGCCTTGGGAGACCCAGTACTTC. Protein: CASSSPPWETQYF.